The clone carrying this TCR beta chain was counted a few times. Antigen unknown. The sample belongs to a study of CD8 T cells in Susac syndrome. About the research overall: Of the sequenced Susac syndrome patients, more than five had active disease and fewer than ten were in remission. Study-level results: The TCR sequencing and HLA analysis in the study involved a relatively small number of individuals, as the study acknowledged.

In germline, CDR1 is LGHDT, CDR2 YNNKEL (reference sequence). The CDR3 contains 16 residues. V lost 0 bases and J 2 bases, leaving 13 bases between the germline ends. RNA, at about 0.45 to 1 ug, was reverse transcribed with random hexamers. TCR beta CDR3 was amplified by immunoSEQ multiplex PCR. This amplification extended across 54 Vbeta and 13 Jbeta segments. MiXCR, applied by TCRdb to the immunoSEQ multiplex PCR reads, yields one record per CDR3 protein. Among under 200,000 distinct CDR3 sequences listed, around 95% were seen once. The TCR sequence derives from a human donor with Susac syndrome. The sequenced sample consisted of CD4+ T cells from PBMCs. This sequence joins TRBV3-1 and TRBJ1-2; D is perhaps TRBD1 (5 bases). The CDR3 DNA reads as TGTGCCAGCAGCCAAGATCCGGGTGGGACCAACTATGGCTACACCTTC. It encodes CASSQDPGGTNYGYTF.